This TCR beta chain appears in the sequencing data of a study of shared clonotypes between healthy human individuals. Germline V CDR1 and CDR2: SGHVS, FNYEAQ. V trimming: 7 bases; J trimming: 3 bases; junction bases outside the gene matches: 5. The CDR3 sequence is 15 residues long. To note about this clone: Its antigen is undetermined.

General study findings and limits: Only blood was sampled, and tissue TCR repertoires likely differ from blood ones.

Genomic DNA from each subset was divided evenly over several immunoSEQ plates. Sequenced by immunoSEQ multiplex PCR; TCRdb stores in-frame clones only, minus some. This table holds approximately 350,000 clones, 95% to 97% found once. The source is a man aged 25-40 years in good health. The chain recombines TRBV7-6 with TRBJ2-1; 11 nucleotides match TRBD2. Sequencing was performed on memory CD8+ T cells sorted from blood. Subset described: CD45RO+ cells pooled with CCR7-negative TemRA cells. The DNA of the CDR3 is TGTGCCAGCACCTCACTAGCGGGAGACTACAATGAGCAGTTCTTC. This gives the protein CASTSLAGDYNEQFF.